Shown below are 13 T cell receptor beta chains from a single sample sequenced in a study of blood T cell repertoires in COVID-19. Only in-frame clones appear in the TCRdb table, and some are missing; sequencing was by immunoSEQ multiplex PCR. The profile covers 260,000 or so clones, with approximately 88% appearing a single time and about 1.2% taken by the ten largest. Sequenced input: PBMCs or T cells enriched from blood (not recorded which). These receptor sequences come from a middle-aged woman with acute COVID-19.

The rearrangement joins TRBV12-3 or TRBV12-4 to TRBJ1-1, with TRBD1 identical over 7 bases. The CDR3 totals 13 residues. J was trimmed by 4 bases and V by 3 bases; bases with no gene match: 2. The CDR3 here is CASSFQGGTEAFF. The CDR3 region has the DNA TGTGCCAGCAGTTTTCAGGGGGGCACTGAAGCTTTCTTT.

This clone was observed a handful of times. The rearrangement uses TRBV4-1 and TRBJ1-1; D ambiguous. Looked up from germline, CDR1 is MGHRA and CDR2 is YSYEKL. The CDR3 totals 15 residues. V shed 1 base and J shed 2 bases, with 11 bases lying between them. CDR3 DNA sequence: TGCGCCAGCAGCCAAGTCGGAGGGTCCAACACTGAAGCTTTCTTT. It yields the protein CASSQVGGSNTEAFF.

The chain is built from TRBV29-1 and TRBJ2-1, with TRBD2 matching 14 bases. Germline CDR1 SQVTM, CDR2 ANQGSEA. The J segment lost 9 bases and the V segment lost 4 bases, leaving 11 bases of the junction unmatched. The CDR3 loop spans 16 amino acids. As DNA, the CDR3 is TGCAGCGTTGCTGGGCTGCCGGGACTAGCGGGAGCTGAGCAGTTCTTC. This translates into CSVAGLPGLAGAEQFF.

The chain couples TRBV30 to TRBJ2-5, with D possibly being TRBD1 (6 bases). Germline CDR1 and CDR2: GTSNPN and SVGIG (reference sequence). With 3 bases removed from V and 4 bases from J, the gap between germline ends came to 18 bases. The CDR3 contains 15 residues. CDR3 protein: CAWREGAGVPETQYF. In nucleotides, the CDR3 is TGTGCCTGGAGAGAAGGGGCAGGGGTCCCAGAGACCCAGTACTTC. Drawing the rest from reference TRBV30 and TRBJ2-5, the complete variable domain is SQTIHQWPATLVQPVGSPLSLECTVEGTSNPNLYWYRQAAGRGLQLLFYSVGIGQISSEVPQNLSASRPQDRQFILSSKKLLLSDSGFYLCAWREGAGVPETQYFGPGTRLLVL.

This clone was observed a handful of times. The chain carries TRBV3-1 (or the pseudogene TRBV3-2) and TRBJ1-2; 9 positions match TRBD1. CDR1 is LGHDT and CDR2 is YNNKEL in the germline V gene (reference sequence). The CDR3 runs to 16 residues. V gave up 3 bases and J gave up 0 bases; unmatched junction bases: 5. The CDR3 sequence is CASSQAYRGPNYGYTF. DNA for the CDR3: TGTGCCAGCAGCCAGGCGTACAGGGGGCCTAACTATGGCTACACCTTC.

The rearrangement links TRBV2 to TRBJ1-5, with D unclear. The CDR3 consists of 14 residues. Germline CDR1 SNHLY, CDR2 FYNNEI. The ends were cut back, 5 bases at V and 2 bases at J, with 10 bases in the middle. CDR3 residues: CASSSGFGNQPQHF. CDR3 DNA sequence: TGTGCCAGCAGTTCAGGATTCGGCAATCAGCCCCAGCATTTT.

CDR3 residues: CASSRRDRGPDTQYF. In nucleotides, the CDR3 is TGTGCCAGCAGCCGCCGGGACAGGGGCCCAGATACGCAGTATTTT. The V call is TRBV7-2, the J call TRBJ2-3; TRBD1 matches 10 bases. CDR1 and CDR2 (germline): SGHTA, FQGNSA. J gave up 4 bases and V 5 bases, and 6 bases lay outside the gene matches. This CDR3 is built from 15 residues.

This chain uses TRBV7-2 with TRBJ1-4; the D is unclear. Germline V gene sequence: CDR1 SGHTA, CDR2 FQGNSA. This CDR3 has 15 amino acids. Deletions cut 1 base from V and 11 bases from J, with 17 bases between. The CDR3 nucleotides read TGTGCCAGCAGCTTAGGATTCGGCCCGAGCGGGAAACTGTTTTTT. Its translation is CASSLGFGPSGKLFF.

The gene calls are TRBV9 and TRBJ2-2; 13 bases agree with TRBD2. This CDR3 region has 21 residues. The V segment lost 2 bases and the J segment 7 bases; nucleotides outside the gene matches: 20. Germline V gene data show CDR1 as SGDLS and CDR2 as YYNGEE. CDR3: CASSVSIGGITSGRANGELFF. DNA of the CDR3: TGTGCCAGCAGCGTTTCGATAGGGGGGATAACTAGCGGGAGGGCCAACGGGGAGCTGTTTTTT.

This chain joins TRBV27 and TRBJ1-6; D is ambiguous. The CDR3 is 13 amino acids. V was shortened by 3 bases and J by 7 bases, with 7 bases between the two germline ends. CDR1 is MNHEY and CDR2 is SMNVEV in the germline V gene (reference sequence). CDR3 DNA: TGTGCCAGCAGTTTTGGCGGGAATTCACCCCTCCACTTT. Its translation is CASSFGGNSPLHF.

The chain couples TRBV11-2 to TRBJ1-2; possibly TRBD1 for D (6 bases). This CDR3 is 12 amino acids long. Per the germline V gene, CDR1 is SGHAT and CDR2 is FQNNGV. Trimming cost V 5 bases and J 4 bases, with 8 bases left between them. CDR3 DNA: TGTGCCAGCAGCGAGGACAGCTATGGCTACACCTTC. Protein: CASSEDSYGYTF.

This chain joins TRBV24-1 and TRBJ1-4; D uncertain. Germline V gene lookup returns CDR1 KGHDR and CDR2 SFDVKD. CDR3 length: 14 amino acids. The germline V and J ends were trimmed by 4 bases and 0 bases, with 5 bases remaining between them. The CDR3 is CATSDPATNEKLFF. The CDR3 region has the DNA TGTGCCACCAGTGACCCGGCAACTAATGAAAAACTGTTTTTT.

V gene TRBV6-6 combines with J gene TRBJ1-2, with 7 bases matching TRBD1. The ends lost 5 bases at V and 7 bases at J; junction bases unmatched: 13. CDR3 length equals 15 residues. The V gene's germline CDR1 is MNHNY and CDR2 SVGAGI (reference sequence). The CDR3 sequence: CASSASGGLTRGYTF. CDR3 coding DNA: TGTGCCAGCAGTGCCTCAGGGGGTCTGACCCGTGGCTACACCTTC.